The 10 T cell receptor beta chains listed next were all sequenced from one sample in a study of blood T cell repertoires in COVID-19. The protocol was immunoSEQ multiplex PCR, while the TCRdb copy is restricted to in-frame clones and leaves out a portion. Of more than 150,000 clones in the sample, approximately 90% were seen once. Sequenced sample: peripheral blood. The source of these receptors is a middle-aged woman with acute or convalescent COVID-19.

The rearrangement links TRBV11-3 to TRBJ1-3; no clear D. Germline V gives CDR1 SGHNT, CDR2 YENEEA. The V and J ends lost 4 bases and 0 bases respectively, with 10 bases between them. CDR3 length equals 15 residues. The CDR3 here is CASSSPGPSGNTIYF. CDR3 sequence (DNA): TGTGCCAGCAGCTCTCCTGGCCCCTCTGGAAACACCATATATTTT.

The J gene is TRBJ2-2, the V gene TRBV7-9; a possible D gene is TRBD1 (5 bases). CDR3 length equals 15 residues. Trimming left V 3 bases short and J 1 base short, with 9 bases between. Germline V CDR1 and CDR2: SEHNR, FQNEAQ (reference sequence). The CDR3 DNA reads TGTGCCAGCAGCTTCGGACAACAGAACACCGGGGAGCTGTTTTTT. It codes for CASSFGQQNTGELFF.

The chain has TRBV25-1 and TRBJ1-5; D is possibly TRBD1 (6 bases). This CDR3 is 16 amino acids long. V gave up 4 bases and J gave up 5 bases, with 18 bases separating them. CDR1 is MGHDK and CDR2 is SYGVNS in the germline V gene. The CDR3 DNA sequence: TGTGCCAGCAGTGGAAATCGGGACAACGTCCATCAGCCCCAGCATTTT. Translated, it gives CASSGNRDNVHQPQHF.

The chain links TRBV2 to TRBJ1-2; 7 nucleotides agree with TRBD1. Germline V gene data show CDR1 as SNHLY and CDR2 as FYNNEI. The CDR3 runs 12 residues. The V gene end was trimmed by 7 bases and the J gene end by 3 bases; junction bases not matched to a gene: 2. The CDR3 loop is CASIGTDYGYTF. The CDR3 nucleotides read TGTGCCAGCATCGGGACAGACTATGGCTACACCTTC.

The gene calls are TRBV2 and TRBJ1-2, with a possible D match to TRBD1 (5 bases). CDR1 and CDR2 (germline): SNHLY, FYNNEI. The V gene lost 3 bases and the J gene lost 2 bases, with 7 bases spanning the gap. The CDR3 extends over 13 amino acids. The CDR3 sequence: CASSDRANYGYTF. The CDR3 DNA reads as TGTGCCAGCAGTGACAGGGCCAACTATGGCTACACCTTC.

V is TRBV4-1 and J is TRBJ2-7; maybe TRBD1 (6 bases). Between the trimmed V and J ends, which lost 3 bases and 5 bases, there was a span of 23 bases. The CDR3 has 17 amino acids. Germline V gene data show CDR1 as MGHRA and CDR2 as YSYEKL. CDR3 loop: CASSHPSNPTGGDEQYF. The CDR3 DNA reads TGCGCCAGCAGCCACCCCAGTAACCCGACAGGAGGAGACGAGCAGTACTTC.

This chain links TRBV4-2 with TRBJ2-1; D call uncertain. The CDR3 sequence is 17 residues long. CDR1 is LGHNA and CDR2 is YNFKEQ in the germline V gene. V shed 0 bases and J shed 0 bases, with 12 bases lying between them. CDR3 amino acids: CASSQEMGMSSYNEQFF. CDR3 coding DNA: TGTGCCAGCAGCCAAGAAATGGGCATGAGCTCCTACAATGAGCAGTTCTTC.

The chain links TRBV5-1 to TRBJ1-2; D possibly corresponds to TRBD1 (6 bases). Between the trimmed V and J ends, which lost 4 bases and 5 bases, there was a span of 18 bases. Germline V lookup: CDR1 SGHRS, CDR2 YFSETQ. The CDR3 has 15 residues. This chain's CDR3 is CASSQGSWGNYGYTF. The CDR3 DNA reads TGCGCCAGCAGCCAGGGGAGTTGGGGTAATTATGGCTACACCTTC. The whole variable domain, filled in from reference TRBV5-1 and TRBJ1-2, reads KAGVTQTPRYLIKTRGQQVTLSCSPISGHRSVSWYQQTPGQGLQFLFEYFSETQRNKGNFPGRFSGRQFSNSRSEMNVSTLELGDSALYLCASSQGSWGNYGYTFGSGTRLTVV.

The chain's CDR3 is CASSLPSSGGKQFF. The DNA for the CDR3 is TGTGCCAGCAGCCTACCCTCTAGCGGGGGGAAGCAGTTCTTC. This rearrangement joins TRBV7-2 to TRBJ2-1; 11 positions agree with TRBD2. V dropped 5 bases and J dropped 11; count of bases not matched to a gene: 8. Germline CDR1 and CDR2: SGHTA and FQGNSA. This CDR3 comprises 14 residues.

The chain joins TRBV7-2 to TRBJ2-5; tentative D call: TRBD1 (6 bases). CDR3 length: 15 residues. The V and J ends lost 5 bases and 6 bases respectively, with 19 bases between them. Germline V gene lookup returns CDR1 SGHTA and CDR2 FQGNSA. CDR3 bases: TGTGCCAGCAGCCCGCAGGGGACCCCTAGACAGACCCAGTACTTC. The encoded protein is CASSPQGTPRQTQYF.